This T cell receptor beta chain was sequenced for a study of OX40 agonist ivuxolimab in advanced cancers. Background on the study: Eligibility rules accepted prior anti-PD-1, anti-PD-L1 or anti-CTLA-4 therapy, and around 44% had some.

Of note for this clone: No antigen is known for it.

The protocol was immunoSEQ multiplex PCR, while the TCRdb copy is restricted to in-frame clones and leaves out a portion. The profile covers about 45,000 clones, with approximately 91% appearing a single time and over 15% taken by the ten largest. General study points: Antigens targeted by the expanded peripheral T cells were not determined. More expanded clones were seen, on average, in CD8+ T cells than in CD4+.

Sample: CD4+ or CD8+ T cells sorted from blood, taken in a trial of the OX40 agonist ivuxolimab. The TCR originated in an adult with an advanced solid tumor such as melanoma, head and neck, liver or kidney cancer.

CDR3 DNA sequence: TGCGCCAGCAGTCAATTGGAAACAGGGAACTATGGCTACACCTTC. Protein sequence: CASSQLETGNYGYTF. V and J are TRBV23-1 and TRBJ1-2; D possibly corresponds to TRBD1 (6 bases). TRBV23-1 belongs to the ORF category, with a function that is uncertain. V was clipped by 1 base and J by 2 bases, with 11 bases between them. The CDR3 has 15 residues.